These 20 T cell receptor beta chains were all obtained from the same sample, sequenced in a study of cytomegalovirus exposure and HLA in healthy donors. The PCR had 60 Vbeta and 13 Jbeta primers. TCRdb keeps only in-frame clones here, not all; method: immunoSEQ multiplex PCR. The repertoire holds about 160,000 clones, with roughly 77% as singletons. Source material: PBMCs. The origin of the receptors is a young man in good health and CMV-seropositive.

The gene calls are TRBV6-6 and TRBJ2-1; no clear D gene. V was shortened by 0 bases and J by 6 bases, with 9 bases between the two germline ends. This CDR3 is built from 14 residues. Germline V lookup: CDR1 MNHNY, CDR2 SVGAGI (reference sequence). For the CDR3, the DNA is TGTGCCAGCAGTTACTCGTCTAGTCTCAATGAGCAGTTCTTC. Translated: CASSYSSSLNEQFF.

The chain joins TRBV12-5 to TRBJ2-7; TRBD1 aligns across 8 bases. J was trimmed by 2 bases and V by 0 bases; bases with no gene match: 3. Germline CDR1 reads LGHNT; CDR2 reads FRNRAP. This CDR3 has 15 residues. CDR3 sequence reads: CASGLVTGGTYEQYF. CDR3 coding DNA: TGTGCTAGTGGTTTGGTAACAGGGGGGACCTACGAGCAGTACTTC.

The chain combines TRBV7-2 with TRBJ2-3; 10 bases are a match to TRBD2. CDR1 is SGHTA and CDR2 is FQGNSA in the germline V gene. CDR3 length: 14 residues. The V gene end was trimmed by 4 bases and the J gene end by 6 bases; junction bases not matched to a gene: 4. CDR3 residues: CASSSGLAFDTQYF. CDR3 DNA: TGTGCCAGCAGCTCGGGACTAGCGTTCGATACGCAGTATTTT.

The V call is TRBV6-4, the J call TRBJ2-3, with 9 bases matching TRBD1. The V segment lost 2 bases and the J segment 0 bases; nucleotides outside the gene matches: 0. This CDR3 comprises 15 residues. Germline V lookup: CDR1 MRHNA, CDR2 SNTAGT. As DNA, the CDR3 is TGTGCCAGCAGTGACGGGACAGGGAGCACAGATACGCAGTATTTT. Translated, it gives CASSDGTGSTDTQYF.

J is TRBJ2-6 and V is TRBV5-4, with TRBD1 as a possible D gene (5 bases). In germline, CDR1 is SGHNT, CDR2 YYREEE (reference sequence). The CDR3 length is 16 residues. The ends were cut back, 5 bases at V and 0 bases at J, with 12 bases in the middle. The CDR3 sequence is CASSTGQPSGANVLTF. CDR3 nucleotides: TGTGCCAGCAGTACAGGTCAACCCTCTGGGGCCAACGTCCTGACTTTC.

This sequence joins TRBV7-8 and TRBJ2-5; possibly TRBD2 for D (7 bases). This CDR3 comprises 13 residues. Germline V gives CDR1 SGHVS, CDR2 FQNEAQ. V dropped 4 bases and J dropped 5 bases, with 11 bases sitting between them. CDR3 in DNA: TGTGCCAGCAGCTCGGGGGGCCGGGAGACCCAGTACTTC. Its translation: CASSSGGRETQYF. Looking up the rest from reference TRBV7-8 and TRBJ2-5 gives the full variable domain: GAGVSQSPRYKVAKRGQDVALRCDPISGHVSLFWYQQALGQGPEFLTYFQNEAQLDKSGLPSDRFFAERPEGSVSTLKIQRTQQEDSAVYLCASSSGGRETQYFGPGTRLLVL.

The sample holds one count of this clone. The rearrangement joins TRBV6-1 to TRBJ2-7, with D maybe TRBD2 (5 bases). The germline V gene encodes CDR1 MNHNS and CDR2 SASEGT. Trimming stripped 6 bases from V and 6 bases from J, with 15 bases between. This CDR3 spans 13 amino acids. For the CDR3, the DNA is TGTGCCAGCAGCCCCCGGGAAACGAGCGAGCAGTACTTC. Encoded protein: CASSPRETSEQYF.

The chain combines TRBV2 with TRBJ2-1, with 10 bases aligning to TRBD2. Germline lookup yields CDR1 SNHLY and CDR2 FYNNEI. This CDR3 has 15 residues. J was trimmed by 3 bases and V by 3 bases; bases with no gene match: 2. Here the CDR3 DNA reads TGTGCCAGCAGTGATAAGCGGGGGGGCTACAATGAGCAGTTCTTC. As protein: CASSDKRGGYNEQFF.

This clone was counted once. This rearrangement joins TRBV7-2 to TRBJ2-4; 12 nucleotides match TRBD2. Germline V gene lookup returns CDR1 SGHTA and CDR2 FQGNSA. The CDR3 extends over 17 amino acids. With 6 bases clipped from V and 1 base from J, the junction kept 7 bases outside the gene matches. The CDR3 DNA is TGTGCCAGCAGTCTACTAGCGGGGGGAGGTGCCAAAAACATTCAGTACTTC. Protein sequence: CASSLLAGGGAKNIQYF.

The CDR3 DNA reads as TGTGCGGCGGGACAGGGGACAAATCAGCCCCAGCATTTT. Protein: CAAGQGTNQPQHF. The genes are TRBV10-3 and TRBJ1-5; the match to TRBD1 covers 10 bases. This CDR3 comprises 13 residues. The germline CDR1 and CDR2 sequences are ENHRY and SYGVKD.

This sequence joins TRBV5-1 and TRBJ2-5; TRBD2 is a possible D gene (6 bases). CDR1 and CDR2 (germline): SGHRS, YFSETQ. The CDR3 extends over 14 amino acids. Deletions cut 4 bases from V and 9 bases from J, with 19 bases between. The CDR3 bases are TGCGCCAGCAGCCCGGGACTGGGCCGGGTGGCCCAGTACTTC. Encoded protein: CASSPGLGRVAQYF.

V is TRBV7-9 and J is TRBJ1-2, with TRBD1 as a possible D gene (6 bases). Germline loops: CDR1 SEHNR, CDR2 FQNEAQ (reference sequence). Trimming took 3 bases from V and 8 from J, leaving 19 bases between them. This CDR3 region has 15 residues. The CDR3 region is CASSFSGDTKGGYTF. The DNA of the CDR3 is TGTGCCAGCAGCTTCTCCGGGGACACCAAAGGCGGCTACACCTTC.

Here the CDR3 reads CASSLLWDREGTNYGYTF. CDR3 nucleotide sequence: TGTGCCAGCAGTTTACTGTGGGACAGGGAAGGGACCAACTATGGCTACACCTTC. The rearrangement links TRBV27 to TRBJ1-2, with 9 bases lining up with TRBD1. Germline-derived CDR1 and CDR2 are MNHEY and SMNVEV (reference sequence). Germline trimming cut 2 bases from V and 2 bases from J; bases unmatched to any gene: 12. This CDR3 has 18 amino acids.

The chain links TRBV7-2 to TRBJ2-2, with D possibly matching TRBD1 (6 bases). Trimming stripped 9 bases from V and 4 bases from J, with 18 bases between. Per the germline V gene, CDR1 is SGHTA and CDR2 is FQGNSA. The CDR3 runs to 15 residues. CDR3 in DNA: TGTGCCAGTCGCCAACAGGGTGGAGGCACCGGGGAGCTGTTTTTT. Encoded protein: CASRQQGGGTGELFF.

This chain joins TRBV7-3 and TRBJ2-7, with a tentative D call TRBD2 (5 bases). From germline, CDR1 is SGHTA and CDR2 FQGTGA. CDR3 length equals 13 residues. The V and J ends lost 2 bases and 6 bases respectively, with 11 bases between them. This chain's CDR3 is CASSLEGLSEQYF. CDR3 DNA: TGTGCCAGCAGCTTAGAGGGTTTGAGCGAGCAGTACTTC.

This sequence joins TRBV10-3 and TRBJ2-7; 8 bases align to TRBD1. Per germline, CDR1 ENHRY and CDR2 SYGVKD. This CDR3 is built from 14 residues. The ends lost 4 bases at V and 0 bases at J; junction bases unmatched: 2. Here the CDR3 DNA reads TGTGCCATCAGTGCCGGGACAGGCTCCTACGAGCAGTACTTC. It yields the protein CAISAGTGSYEQYF.

V usage is TRBV5-1 and J usage is TRBJ2-2, with 9 bases identical to TRBD1. The CDR3 length is 16 residues. J lost 2 bases, V lost 3 bases, and 5 bases had no gene match. Germline V gives CDR1 SGHRS, CDR2 YFSETQ. CDR3 bases: TGCGCCAGCAGCTCCCGGACAGGGGTAAACACCGGGGAGCTGTTTTTT. Residues: CASSSRTGVNTGELFF. Variable domain in full (rest from reference TRBV5-1 and TRBJ2-2): KAGVTQTPRYLIKTRGQQVTLSCSPISGHRSVSWYQQTPGQGLQFLFEYFSETQRNKGNFPGRFSGRQFSNSRSEMNVSTLELGDSALYLCASSSRTGVNTGELFFGEGSRLTVL.

The V call is TRBV6-1, the J call TRBJ2-5, with D tentatively TRBD1 (5 bases). The V end was cut by 11 bases, the J end by 6 bases, with 13 bases between. The CDR3 has 11 residues. Germline loops: CDR1 MNHNS, CDR2 SASEGT. The CDR3 nucleotides are TGTGCCTGCTGGGGCGGACAGACCCAGTACTTC. This gives the protein CACWGGQTQYF.

This clone was found once. The chain recombines TRBV4-1 with TRBJ2-2; TRBD2 might be the D (5 bases). The CDR3 length is 15 residues. Between the trimmed V and J ends, which lost 2 bases and 2 bases, there was a span of 9 bases. CDR1 and CDR2 from the germline V gene are MGHRA and YSYEKL. The CDR3 here is CASSQFRGNTGELFF. The DNA of the CDR3 is TGCGCCAGCAGCCAATTTCGGGGTAACACCGGGGAGCTGTTTTTT.

The rearrangement uses TRBV30 and TRBJ1-5, with D maybe TRBD1 (6 bases). The V end was cut by 1 base, the J end by 5 bases, with 12 bases between. Germline V gene lookup returns CDR1 GTSNPN and CDR2 SVGIG (reference sequence). This CDR3 is built from 14 residues. CDR3 DNA: TGTGCCTGGAGTGGAGGGAGGGGGGATCAGCCCCAGCATTTT. This sequence encodes CAWSGGRGDQPQHF.